This entry features one T cell receptor (beta chain) sequence. Its antigen is not identified. The sample originates from a study of cytomegalovirus exposure and HLA in healthy donors. Study outcomes and limitations: The analysis excluded some indistinguishable V segments, including TRBV6-2 and TRBV6-3.

With 2 bases clipped from V and 2 bases from J, the junction kept 5 bases outside the gene matches. There are 16 residues in the CDR3. From germline, CDR1 is SGHTA and CDR2 FQGNSA. Use of 60 Vbeta and 13 Jbeta primers characterized the PCR. The method was immunoSEQ multiplex PCR; TCRdb's version includes in-frame clones alone and lacks a portion of them. The profile shows around 40,000 clones, approximately 70% of them singletons. V and J are TRBV7-2 and TRBJ2-4; 8 positions match TRBD2. This clonotype was obtained from a man aged 25-45 years in good health and CMV-seronegative. Sequencing was done on a sample of PBMCs. CDR3 amino acids: CASSLTPGGSKNIQYF. The CDR3 bases are TGTGCCAGCAGCTTAACGCCGGGGGGGTCCAAAAACATTCAGTACTTC.